The rows below give T cell receptor beta chains drawn from one sample of a study of T cells in Graves' hyperthyroidism and ophthalmopathy. MiXCR was run by TCRdb on the multiplex PCR reads, yielding one entry per CDR3 protein. Altogether around 450,000 distinct CDR3 sequences are present, about 15% being singletons, with the ten largest covering 7.5% to 9%. Sequencing was performed on blood. These receptor sequences come from a woman younger than 35 with Graves' hyperthyroidism. The CDR3 runs from the conserved cysteine through the conserved F or W. The D gene is left open where the match is weak. Clone size is given for some rows only: seen once, a few or many times, or a class if the clone is expanded.

cdr3_nt	cdr3_aa	clone_size	v_call	j_call	d_call
TGTGCCTGGAGTCTCGGAGGCGGGAGAGGCGCAGAGACCCAGTACTTC	CAWSLGGGRGAETQYF	many	TRBV30	TRBJ2-5	TRBD2
TGTGCCAGCAGCCGCCGGGACTCGGAGACCCAGTACTTC	CASSRRDSETQYF	many	TRBV11-3	TRBJ2-5	-
TGTGCCAGCAGTTTATCGGCATCTTCCGGTCAGCCCCAGCATTTT	CASSLSASSGQPQHF	many	TRBV27	TRBJ1-5	-
TGTGCCAGTAGCCTAGGACAGGTTCAGCCCCAGCATTTT	CASSLGQVQPQHF	-	TRBV19	TRBJ1-5	TRBD1
TGTGCCAGCCACGGACACCTGAACACCGGGGAGCTGTTTTTT	CASHGHLNTGELFF	many	TRBV11-3	TRBJ2-2	-
TGCGCCAGCAGCCAGGACAGGGGTGACGGGGAGCTGTTTTTT	CASSQDRGDGELFF	many	TRBV5-1	TRBJ2-2	TRBD1
TGCAGCCTACTAGACCGTGAGCAGTACTTC	CSLLDREQYF	-	TRBV20-1	TRBJ2-7	-
TGCAGCGTTGACGGACAGGGGGCAAAGCAGTACTTC	CSVDGQGAKQYF	many	TRBV29-1	TRBJ2-7	TRBD1
TGTGCCAGCAGGGATTACAGGGGGCACAACACTGAAGCTTTCTTT	CASRDYRGHNTEAFF	many	TRBV2	TRBJ1-1	TRBD1
TGCAGTGCTAGAGCCTCTTCGGTCGGACACTACACCTTC	CSARASSVGHYTF	few	TRBV20-1	TRBJ1-2	-
TGCAGTGCTAGGGAAACCGGGACAGGTTCCGATGAGCAGTTCTTC	CSARETGTGSDEQFF	many	TRBV20-1	TRBJ2-1	TRBD1
TGCAGTGCCTGGCGAGAGCGGGGGGGTTACAATGAGCAGTTCTTC	CSAWRERGGYNEQFF	many	TRBV20-1	TRBJ2-1	TRBD2
TGCAGTGCTAGAGCATCCGGCCCGAAAGGGGGATATGGCTACACCTTC	CSARASGPKGGYGYTF	many	TRBV20-1	TRBJ1-2	-
TGTGCCAGCAGCTTAAAGCTTTACGGATCTGGAAACACCATATATTTT	CASSLKLYGSGNTIYF	many	TRBV7-2	TRBJ1-3	-
TGTGCCAGCAGCTTAGGCGTTAGCGGGAGCCCACAAGAGACCCAGTACTTC	CASSLGVSGSPQETQYF	-	TRBV7-9	TRBJ2-5	TRBD2
TGTGCCAGCAGGTGGGACGTATCTAACTATGGCTACACCTTC	CASRWDVSNYGYTF	few	TRBV6-1	TRBJ1-2	-
TGTGCCAGCAGCCAAATGGACACCTACGAGCAGTACTTC	CASSQMDTYEQYF	few	TRBV7-9	TRBJ2-7	-
TGTGCCTGGAGTGTACCCGGGGGCGGGCAGTACTTC	CAWSVPGGGQYF	-	TRBV30	TRBJ2-7	-
TGTGCCAGCAGCTTAGAGGACGGCTCAATACATGGCTACACCTTC	CASSLEDGSIHGYTF	-	TRBV7-9	TRBJ1-2	-
TGTGCCAGCAGCTTAGCCTCGACTAGCGGGAGTATGGGAGATACGCAGTATTTT	CASSLASTSGSMGDTQYF	many	TRBV11-2	TRBJ2-3	TRBD2
TGTGCCAGCAGCTTAGTTAGGGCTAGGAACGAGCAGTACTTC	CASSLVRARNEQYF	many	TRBV13	TRBJ2-7	-
TGTGCCAGCAGCGTTAGGGTCCCGATTGGGGAGACCCAGTACTTC	CASSVRVPIGETQYF	many	TRBV11-2	TRBJ2-5	-
TGCAGTGCTAGAGAGGCACCCGGGGAGACCCAGTACTTC	CSAREAPGETQYF	-	TRBV20-1	TRBJ2-5	-
TGTGCCAGCAGCTCACCCGCGAACACTGAAGCTTTCTTT	CASSSPANTEAFF	many	TRBV12-3/TRBV12-4	TRBJ1-1	-
TGTGCCAGCCGTCGGACAGGACTCATGAACACTGAAGCTTTCTTT	CASRRTGLMNTEAFF	once	TRBV3-1	TRBJ1-1	TRBD1
TGTGCCAGCCAGGGACAGGGTAATTCACCCCTCCACTTT	CASQGQGNSPLHF	many	TRBV6-2/TRBV6-3	TRBJ1-6	TRBD1
TGTGCCAGCAGCTTGGTGGGGAATAGCAATCAGCCCCAGCATTTT	CASSLVGNSNQPQHF	many	TRBV5-5	TRBJ1-5	-
TGTGCCACCGGGGTCGATCGGGTCTCCTACAATGAGCAGTTCTTC	CATGVDRVSYNEQFF	many	TRBV15	TRBJ2-1	-
TGTGCCAGCAGTCGACTAGCGGGGGCGGGAACAGATACGCAGTATTTT	CASSRLAGAGTDTQYF	many	TRBV6-1	TRBJ2-3	TRBD2
TGTGCCAGTACCCAGGGACCCCCGAACACCGGGGAGCTGTTTTTT	CASTQGPPNTGELFF	-	TRBV19	TRBJ2-2	-
TGTGCCAGCAGGGGTACATTGAGGGGAAAACTAGATACGCAGTATTTT	CASRGTLRGKLDTQYF	-	TRBV6-1	TRBJ2-3	-